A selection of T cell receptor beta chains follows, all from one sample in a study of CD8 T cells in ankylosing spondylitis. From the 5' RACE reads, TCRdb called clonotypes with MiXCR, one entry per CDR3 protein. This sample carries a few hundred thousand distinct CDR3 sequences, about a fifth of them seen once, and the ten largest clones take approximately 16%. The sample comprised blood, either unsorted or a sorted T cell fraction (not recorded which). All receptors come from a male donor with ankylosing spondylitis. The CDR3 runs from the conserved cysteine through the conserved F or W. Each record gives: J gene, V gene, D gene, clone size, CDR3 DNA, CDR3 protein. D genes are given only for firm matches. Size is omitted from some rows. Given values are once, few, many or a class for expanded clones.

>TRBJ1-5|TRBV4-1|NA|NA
TGCGCCAGCAGCATAGTGGGGGGCCACCAGCCCCAGCATTTT
CASSIVGGHQPQHF
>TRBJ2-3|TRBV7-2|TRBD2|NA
TGTGCCAGCAGCTTTAAGGGGAGGGGCACAGATACGCAGTATTTT
CASSFKGRGTDTQYF
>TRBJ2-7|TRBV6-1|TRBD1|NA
TGTGCCAGCAGTACCTTTAGACAGGGCGGCGAGCAGTACTTC
CASSTFRQGGEQYF
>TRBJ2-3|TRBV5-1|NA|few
TGCGCCAGCAGCTTGGGACAGACTAGTTCTCCCACAGATACGCAGTATTTT
CASSLGQTSSPTDTQYF
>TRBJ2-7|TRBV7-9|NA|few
TGTGCCAGCAGCTCGCTGGGTTTACCGTACTTC
CASSSLGLPYF
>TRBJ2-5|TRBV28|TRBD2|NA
TGTGCCAGCATTGGTTCGCTAGCGGGAGTTTGGAAGACCCAGTACTTC
CASIGSLAGVWKTQYF
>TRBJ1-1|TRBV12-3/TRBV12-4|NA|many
TGTGCCAGCAGTTTAGACAGGGAAGCTTTCTTT
CASSLDREAFF
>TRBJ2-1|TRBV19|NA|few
TGTGCCAGTAGTATGCTGCGTTTCAATGAGCAGTTCTTC
CASSMLRFNEQFF
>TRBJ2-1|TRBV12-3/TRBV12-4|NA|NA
TGTGCCAGCACTGAAGGGGGGGAAAATGAGCAGTTCTTC
CASTEGGENEQFF
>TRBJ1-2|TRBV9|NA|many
TGTGCCAGCAGCGTAGGTCCCGGGGGCAGGGCGGGTGAGATCGGGCCATATGGCTACACCTTC
CASSVGPGGRAGEIGPYGYTF
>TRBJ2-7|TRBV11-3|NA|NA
TGTGCCAGCAGCTCGACAGCCGTTACCTACGAGCAGTACTTC
CASSSTAVTYEQYF
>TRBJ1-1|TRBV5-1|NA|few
TGCGCCAGCAGCTTGGCCATGGACGGCACTGAAGCTTTCTTT
CASSLAMDGTEAFF
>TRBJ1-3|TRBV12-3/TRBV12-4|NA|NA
TGTGCCAGCATAATCACCGGGGGAAACACCATATATTTT
CASIITGGNTIYF
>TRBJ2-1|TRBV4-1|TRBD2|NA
TGCGCCAGCAGCCAGCCGGTAGCGGGAAAGTTCTGGCGGTTCTTC
CASSQPVAGKFWRFF
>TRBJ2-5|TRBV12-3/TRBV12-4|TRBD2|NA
TGTGCCAGCAGCCCTCCCTGGGAGGGCCGTGGAGAGACCCAGTACTTC
CASSPPWEGRGETQYF
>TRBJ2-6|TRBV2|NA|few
TGTGCCAGCGGACCCGGGGTTGGGGCCAACGTCCTGACTTTC
CASGPGVGANVLTF
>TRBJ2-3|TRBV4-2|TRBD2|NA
TGTGCCAGCAGCCAAGAGGGGACTACCACAGATACGCAGTATTTT
CASSQEGTTTDTQYF
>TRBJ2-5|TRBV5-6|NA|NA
TGTGCCAGCAGTCACAAGCTTTGGGCGCAAGAGACCCAGTACTTC
CASSHKLWAQETQYF
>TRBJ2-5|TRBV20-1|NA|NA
TGCAGTGCACGTACCTTCCGGGAGACCCAGTACTTC
CSARTFRETQYF
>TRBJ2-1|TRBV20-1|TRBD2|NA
TGCAGTGCTAGAGACCTAGCGGGGCTCAATGAGCAGTTCTTC
CSARDLAGLNEQFF
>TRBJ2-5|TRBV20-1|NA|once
TGCAGTGCTACGGGTGGGGATGGGGCGACCCAGTACTTC
CSATGGDGATQYF
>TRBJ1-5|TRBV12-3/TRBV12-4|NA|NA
TGTGCCAGCAGCCTGACTACTAATCAGCCCCAGCATTTT
CASSLTTNQPQHF
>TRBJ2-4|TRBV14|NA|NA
TGTGCCAGCAGCCCATCACCTCTGGACATGCGGGCCAAAAACATTCAGTACTTC
CASSPSPLDMRAKNIQYF
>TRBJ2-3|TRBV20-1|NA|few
TGCAGTGCTAGAGATCGCGGTTCCGACTACCTCTTTGGTCCCGATACGCAGTATTTT
CSARDRGSDYLFGPDTQYF
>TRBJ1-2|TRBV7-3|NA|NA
TGTGCCAGCAGCTTATTCGGCGGGGGTGAGGGCTACACCTTC
CASSLFGGGEGYTF
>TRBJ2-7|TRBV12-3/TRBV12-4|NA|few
TGTGCCAGCAGTGAAGGGGTCCTAAAACACGAGCAGTACTTC
CASSEGVLKHEQYF